The T cell receptor beta chain described here comes from a study of T-cell memory formation after mild COVID-19. The study's findings and limits: Researchers report contracting CD4+ clones mostly in CM and EM, with CD8+ clones in EMRA. Cross-reactive memory apparently joined, as some responding clones appeared in pre-infection memory.

This clonotype showed up just a few times. The antigen remains undetermined. 5'RACE, which relied on constant-segment primers, yielded TCR alpha and TCR beta cDNA libraries carrying sample barcodes and UMIs. Each CDR3 protein gets one entry after TCRdb re-called the 5' RACE reads with MiXCR. The table has 450,000 to 650,000 distinct CDR3 sequences, about a fifth seen once. The V end lost 3 bases, the J end lost 1 base, and 13 bases lay between the germline ends. Germline V CDR1 and CDR2: SGDLS, YYNGEE. The CDR3 sequence is 15 residues long. This clonotype originated in an adult woman who had mild COVID-19 (a few samples of this study predate the infection). Cell type and time point are not known. The chain recombines TRBV9 with TRBJ1-1; D is unclear. The sequencing input was PBMCs or a T cell subset sorted from them (not recorded which). The CDR3 DNA sequence: TGTGCCAGCAGCGGAGTCGGACCAGGGAACACTGAAGCTTTCTTT. Translating gives CASSGVGPGNTEAFF. Drawing the rest from reference TRBV9 and TRBJ1-1, the complete variable domain is DSGVTQTPKHLITATGQRVTLRCSPRSGDLSVYWYQQSLDQGLQFLIQYYNGEERAKGNILERFSAQQFPDLHSELNLSSLELGDSALYFCASSGVGPGNTEAFFGQGTRLTVV.